The 21 T cell receptor beta chains below were found in one sample sequenced in a study of human CD8 memory T cell subsets. TCR beta libraries were made by UMI-labeled 5' RACE. One entry per CDR3 protein, without DNA, is what TCRdb gives after re-calling the 5' RACE reads. This sample's table has 9,500 to 11,000 distinct CDR3 sequences. The sample comprised CD8+ T cells from PBMCs. Receptor source: a human donor in good health.

This chain uses TRBV5-1 with TRBJ1-6. Germline V gene lookup returns CDR1 SGHRS and CDR2 YFSETQ. The CDR3 is made up of 17 amino acids. The CDR3 spells CASSLFARSSYNSPLHF.

J is TRBJ1-2 and V is TRBV6-1; TCRdb designates TRBD1, a call that cannot be tested without DNA. CDR3 length equals 15 residues. CDR1 is MNHNS, CDR2 SASEGT, per germline. The CDR3: CASSESSLSGYGYTF.

This clonotype registers medium-sized by frequency. The chain carries TRBV5-1 and TRBJ2-3; the D call from TCRdb, TRBD2, cannot be confirmed without DNA. There are 14 residues in the CDR3. Germline V lookup: CDR1 SGHRS, CDR2 YFSETQ. CDR3: CASKSSGRPDTQYF.

This rearrangement joins TRBV2 to TRBJ2-2. The CDR3 has 12 amino acids. Germline V gives CDR1 SNHLY, CDR2 FYNNEI. The CDR3 reads CASSLNAGELFF.

The J gene is TRBJ2-1, the V gene TRBV7-3; TCRdb names TRBD1, which stays unverified in the absence of DNA. This CDR3 spans 16 amino acids. Per germline, CDR1 SGHTA and CDR2 FQGTGA. CDR3 amino acids: CASSLIPRTEYNEQFF. Complete variable domain (other parts from reference TRBV7-3 and TRBJ2-1): GAGVSQTPSNKVTEKGKYVELRCDPISGHTALYWYRQSLGQGPEFLIYFQGTGAADDSGLPNDRFFAVRPEGSVSTLKIQRTERGDSAVYLCASSLIPRTEYNEQFFGPGTRLTVL.

V is TRBV12-3 or TRBV12-4 and J is TRBJ2-1; there is no DNA to check the TCRdb D call of TRBD2. CDR3 length: 15 amino acids. CDR3 region: CASNQLAGGLNEQFF.

CDR3 residues: CASRSSGRGQETQYF. The V and J genes are TRBV5-1 and TRBJ2-5; TCRdb returns TRBD1, unconfirmable since there is no DNA. Germline V gene lookup returns CDR1 SGHRS and CDR2 YFSETQ. CDR3 length equals 15 residues. Filled out from reference TRBV5-1 and TRBJ2-5, the complete variable domain reads KAGVTQTPRYLIKTRGQQVTLSCSPISGHRSVSWYQQTPGQGLQFLFEYFSETQRNKGNFPGRFSGRQFSNSRSEMNVSTLELGDSALYLCASRSSGRGQETQYFGPGTRLLVL.

The rearrangement links TRBV7-9 to TRBJ2-1; lacking DNA, the TRBD2 call made by TCRdb goes unchecked. CDR1 SEHNR and CDR2 FQNEAQ come from the germline V gene (reference sequence). This CDR3 is built from 17 residues. The CDR3 sequence: CASSLEILAGGYNEQFF.

In terms of frequency, this clonotype is medium-sized. The V gene is TRBV29-1, the J gene TRBJ2-7; no DNA is available, so the TRBD1 call from TCRdb remains unchecked. The CDR3 is 15 residues long. The germline CDR1 and CDR2 sequences are SQVTM and ANQGSEA. The CDR3: CSVEDDRERSYEQYF.

The chain couples TRBV15 to TRBJ1-3. This CDR3 has 14 amino acids. Germline CDR1 and CDR2: LNHNV and YYDKDF (reference sequence). CDR3 region: CATEEGADGNTIYF.

V and J are TRBV5-5 and TRBJ2-7. Germline V lookup: CDR1 SGHKS, CDR2 YYEKEE (reference sequence). This CDR3 has 13 residues. The CDR3 loop is CASSKGPAYEQYF.

This chain joins TRBV5-1 and TRBJ2-1; the D call from TCRdb, TRBD2, cannot be confirmed without DNA. Germline CDR1 reads SGHRS; CDR2 reads YFSETQ. CDR3 length: 13 residues. The CDR3 here is CASSSSGRNEQFF.

This chain connects TRBV7-9 to TRBJ2-1; checking the TCRdb D call of TRBD1 is not possible without DNA. There are 13 residues in the CDR3. Germline-derived CDR1 and CDR2 are SEHNR and FQNEAQ (reference sequence). The CDR3 sequence is CASRAGGAHEQFF.

V and J are TRBV2 and TRBJ2-7; with no DNA, the TCRdb D assignment of TRBD1 cannot be verified. Germline V CDR1 and CDR2: SNHLY, FYNNEI. This CDR3 spans 14 amino acids. The chain's CDR3 is CASSEGDSSYEQYF.

The chain is built from TRBV5-6 and TRBJ2-7; lacking DNA, the TRBD1 call made by TCRdb goes unchecked. The CDR3 loop spans 14 amino acids. Germline-derived CDR1 and CDR2 are SGHDT and YYEEEE. CDR3 region: CASSSPGPHYEQYF.

This clonotype ranks as medium-sized (0.01 to 0.1%) in terms of frequency. The chain recombines TRBV21-1 with TRBJ2-7; TCRdb's D call of TRBD1 is untestable without DNA. TRBV21-1 constitutes a pseudogene. The CDR3 runs 15 residues. CDR3 amino acids: CASIKGPSRPYEQYF.

The chain combines TRBV27 with TRBJ2-3. Germline V gene data show CDR1 as MNHEY and CDR2 as SMNVEV (reference sequence). The CDR3 loop spans 14 amino acids. CDR3 amino acids: CASSLQANTDTQYF.

The chain joins TRBV13 to TRBJ2-7; TCRdb outputs TRBD2, but without DNA this stays unchecked. This CDR3 has 16 amino acids. The V gene's germline CDR1 is PRHDT and CDR2 FYEKMQ (reference sequence). CDR3 in amino acids: CASSGRLAGGPYEQYF.

The genes are TRBV28 and TRBJ1-1; with no DNA, the TCRdb D assignment of TRBD1 cannot be verified. This CDR3 spans 14 amino acids. The germline CDR1 and CDR2 sequences are MDHEN and SYDVKM. CDR3 amino acids: CASSPFSTPPEAFF. Drawing the rest from reference TRBV28 and TRBJ1-1, the complete variable domain is DVKVTQSSRYLVKRTGEKVFLECVQDMDHENMFWYRQDPGLGLRLIYFSYDVKMKEKGDIPEGYSVSREKKERFSLILESASTNQTSMYLCASSPFSTPPEAFFGQGTRLTVV.

The chain is built from TRBV7-8 and TRBJ2-1; checking the TCRdb D call of TRBD2 is not possible without DNA. This CDR3 region has 15 residues. Germline loops: CDR1 SGHVS, CDR2 FQNEAQ. This chain's CDR3 is CASSLGGSTDNEQFF.

The rearrangement links TRBV19 to TRBJ2-1; as DNA is missing, the TRBD1 call by TCRdb cannot be tested. There are 16 residues in the CDR3. Germline assignment: CDR1 LNHDA and CDR2 SQIVND (reference sequence). The CDR3 loop reads CASSLGQGLSYNEQFF.